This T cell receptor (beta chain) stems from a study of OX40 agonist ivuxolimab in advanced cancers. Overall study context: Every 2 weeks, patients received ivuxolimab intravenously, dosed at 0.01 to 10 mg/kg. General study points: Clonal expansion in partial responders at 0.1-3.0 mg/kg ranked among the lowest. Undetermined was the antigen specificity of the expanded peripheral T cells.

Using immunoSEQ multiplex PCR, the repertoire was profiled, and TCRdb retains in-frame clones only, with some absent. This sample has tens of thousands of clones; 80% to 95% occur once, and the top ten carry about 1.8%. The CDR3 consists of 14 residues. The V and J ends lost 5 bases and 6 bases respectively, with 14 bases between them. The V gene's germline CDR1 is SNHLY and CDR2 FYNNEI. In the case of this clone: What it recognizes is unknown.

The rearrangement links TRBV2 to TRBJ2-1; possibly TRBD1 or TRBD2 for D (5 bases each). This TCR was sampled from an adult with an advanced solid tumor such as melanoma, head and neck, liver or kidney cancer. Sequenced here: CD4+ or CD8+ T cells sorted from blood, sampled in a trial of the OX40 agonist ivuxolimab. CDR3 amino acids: CASSSGSGGNEQFF. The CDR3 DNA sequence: TGTGCCAGCAGTTCCGGGTCTGGGGGCAATGAGCAGTTCTTC.